Below are 2 T cell receptor beta chains sequenced from a single sample in a study of blood T cell repertoires in COVID-19. The method was immunoSEQ multiplex PCR; TCRdb's version includes in-frame clones alone and lacks a portion of them. This sample has about 180,000 clones, with about nine tenths found just once. Sequencing input: peripheral blood. The receptors stem from a woman aged 25 to 39 with acute or convalescent COVID-19.

CDR3 coding DNA: TGTGCCAGCAGCCACTTCAGGGTAAACGAGCAGTACTTC. This codes for CASSHFRVNEQYF. The rearrangement links TRBV4-2 to TRBJ2-7; TRBD1 might be the D (5 bases). The CDR3 is 13 residues long. Looked up from germline, CDR1 is LGHNA and CDR2 is YNFKEQ. Between the trimmed V and J ends, which lost 3 bases and 5 bases, there was a span of 11 bases.

The chain is built from TRBV19 and TRBJ2-1; 7 bases fit TRBD2. Per germline, CDR1 LNHDA and CDR2 SQIVND (reference sequence). J gave up 8 bases and V 6 bases, and 7 bases lay outside the gene matches. CDR3 size: 13 residues. The CDR3 here is CASSGLVSHEQFF. The CDR3 DNA follows: TGTGCCAGTAGCGGACTAGTTAGTCATGAGCAGTTCTTC.